A single sample gave rise to the 3 T cell receptor beta chains below, sequenced in a study of T cells in tuberculosis. Cells were sorted from thawed PBMC rested overnight and stained with GMM-loaded CD1B tetramer, viability dye and anti-CD3. CD1B tetramers were loaded with Rhodococcus equi-derived C32 glucose monomycolate. TCRdb's table, derived via immunoSEQ multiplex PCR, lists solely in-frame clones and lacks some. The data contain 61,000 or so clones, 81% of them seen just once; the ten biggest clones take up over 10%. Source material: CD1b-GMM tetramer-negative cells sorted from PBMCs. Source of these receptors: an adult woman with latent tuberculosis.

This clone was detected only once. V is TRBV27 and J is TRBJ2-7; D is ambiguous. The CDR3 has 13 amino acids. The germline V and J ends were trimmed by 5 bases and 4 bases, with 12 bases remaining between them. Germline CDR1 is MNHEY and CDR2 is SMNVEV (reference sequence). CDR3 protein: CASSPPLRYEQYF. CDR3 DNA sequence: TGTGCCAGCAGTCCCCCACTACGGTACGAGCAGTACTTC.

The chain employs TRBV20-1 and TRBJ2-5; D might be TRBD2 (5 bases). Germline V gives CDR1 DFQATT, CDR2 SNEGSKA (reference sequence). Deletions cut 4 bases from V and 2 bases from J, with 5 bases between. The CDR3 spans 11 residues. The CDR3, as DNA: TGCAGTGCTAAGCGGCAAGAGACCCAGTACTTC. Translated: CSAKRQETQYF.

The genes are TRBV28 and TRBJ1-2; D unclear. This CDR3 is built from 13 residues. Trimming removed 7 bases from V and 4 bases from J, with 13 bases in between. Germline V gene sequence: CDR1 MDHEN, CDR2 SYDVKM. CDR3: CASTRSRSYGYTF. The CDR3 nucleotides are TGTGCCAGCACCCGATCGAGGAGCTATGGCTACACCTTC.